These T cell receptor beta chains were read from a single sample in a study of quantifying T cell responses using KT2 cells. TCRdb called the UMI-ligation and nested PCR reads again in MiXCR, with one record for every CDR3 protein. The sample lists about 33,000 distinct CDR3 sequences, about a tenth occurring once. Specimen: PBMCs spiked with cells of the T cell clone KT2. These receptors were obtained from a human donor. Each CDR3 is given with its conserved first and last residue. A D gene is named only where the DNA matches it firmly. Size is stated for part of the rows, as once, few or many counts, or as a class when the clone is expanded.

>TRBV27|TRBJ2-7|.|many
CASSNRDVYEQYF
TGTGCCAGCAGTAACCGGGACGTATACGAGCAGTACTTC
>TRBV29-1|TRBJ1-5|.|few
CSVEGSGVQPQHF
TGCAGCGTTGAAGGGTCAGGGGTTCAGCCCCAGCATTTT
>TRBV20-1|TRBJ1-5|.|.
CSARARRGTRRGNQPQHF
TGCAGTGCTAGAGCCAGACGGGGGACACGCCGTGGCAATCAGCCCCAGCATTTT
>TRBV12-3/TRBV12-4|TRBJ1-1|.|.
CASRLQDNTEAFF
TGTGCCAGCAGACTACAGGACAACACTGAAGCTTTCTTT
>TRBV5-1|TRBJ2-1|TRBD2|many
CASSLPGTSGWSYNEQFF
TGCGCCAGCAGCTTACCCGGGACTAGCGGGTGGTCCTACAATGAGCAGTTCTTC
>TRBV21-1|TRBJ2-7|.|.
CASSETARTHYEQYF
TGTGCCAGCAGCGAGACTGCCCGTACCCACTACGAGCAGTACTTC
>TRBV5-4|TRBJ1-1|.|.
CAPGRPPAFF
TGTGCCCCCGGTCGCCCACCCGCTTTCTTT
>TRBV29-1|TRBJ2-1|TRBD1|many
CSADRGQMNEQFF
TGCAGCGCCGACAGGGGACAGATGAATGAGCAGTTCTTC
>TRBV5-1|TRBJ1-2|.|many
CASSLGLDSYGYTF
TGCGCCAGCAGCTTGGGTCTGGACAGCTATGGCTACACCTTC
>TRBV6-2/TRBV6-3|TRBJ2-2|.|few
CASSYPGVGGWGTGELFF
TGTGCCAGCAGTTACCCCGGGGTTGGAGGCTGGGGCACCGGGGAGCTGTTTTTT
>TRBV10-3|TRBJ1-5|TRBD1|few
CAISETGGESQHF
TGTGCCATCAGTGAAACAGGGGGTGAGTCCCAGCATTTT
>TRBV7-2|TRBJ1-5|.|few
CASSLTRGSNQPQHF
TGTGCCAGCAGCTTAACACGGGGGAGCAATCAGCCCCAGCATTTT
>TRBV4-3|TRBJ1-1|.|many
CASRRGGMNTEAFF
TGCGCCAGCAGGCGGGGGGGGATGAACACTGAAGCTTTCTTT
>TRBV29-1|TRBJ2-6|.|few
CSVRESGANVLTF
TGCAGCGTTCGGGAGTCTGGGGCCAACGTCCTGACTTTC
>TRBV7-3|TRBJ2-3|.|few
CASSLIPSTDTQYF
TGTGCCAGCAGCTTAATCCCTAGCACAGATACGCAGTATTTT
>TRBV10-3|TRBJ1-1|TRBD1|few
CAISESTQGGTEAFF
TGTGCCATCAGTGAGTCGACTCAGGGGGGGACTGAAGCTTTCTTT
>TRBV9|TRBJ1-1|TRBD1|few
CASSVSHRGSTEAFF
TGTGCCAGCAGCGTAAGTCACAGGGGGTCCACTGAAGCTTTCTTT
>TRBV6-5|TRBJ2-5|.|many
CASSYGSTEETQYF
TGTGCCAGCAGTTACGGGTCAACCGAAGAGACCCAGTACTTC
>TRBV7-3|TRBJ2-1|.|.
CASSPVPDSYNEQFF
TGTGCCAGCAGCCCCGTCCCTGACTCCTACAATGAGCAGTTCTTC
>TRBV5-1|TRBJ2-5|TRBD2|few
CASSPSGSQEETQYF
TGCGCCAGCAGCCCTAGCGGGAGTCAGGAGGAGACCCAGTACTTC
>TRBV12-3/TRBV12-4|TRBJ2-1|TRBD2|many
CASRFSGGAGNEQFF
TGTGCCAGCAGATTTAGCGGGGGGGCAGGGAATGAGCAGTTCTTC
>TRBV5-6|TRBJ2-2|.|many
CASYRSSGSNTGELFF
TGTGCCAGCTACCGGTCGTCCGGGTCCAACACCGGGGAGCTGTTTTTT
>TRBV12-3/TRBV12-4|TRBJ1-6|.|few
CASSFLGGAVGNSPLHF
TGTGCCAGCAGTTTCTTGGGGGGGGCGGTCGGAAATTCACCCCTCCACTTT
>TRBV4-3|TRBJ2-1|TRBD2|.
CASSREGLDSYNEQFF
TGCGCCAGCAGCCGGGAGGGACTCGACTCCTACAATGAGCAGTTCTTC
>TRBV13|TRBJ2-7|.|few
CASSQHQGRYEQYF
TGTGCCAGCAGCCAGCACCAGGGACGTTACGAGCAGTACTTC
>TRBV20-1|TRBJ2-3|TRBD2|.
CSARVPAVAGEGPTDTQYF
TGCAGTGCTAGAGTCCCGGCGGTAGCGGGGGAGGGTCCCACCGATACGCAGTATTTT
>TRBV7-6|TRBJ2-7|.|.
CAGSLGTSYEQYF
TGTGCCGGCAGCTTAGGAACCAGCTACGAGCAGTACTTC
>TRBV27|TRBJ1-4|.|many
CASSLSRDEKLFF
TGTGCCAGCAGTTTATCGAGGGATGAAAAACTGTTTTTT
>TRBV4-3|TRBJ2-1|.|.
CASSPQFDWERYNEQFF
TGCGCCAGCAGCCCGCAATTCGATTGGGAGCGGTACAATGAGCAGTTCTTC
>TRBV5-1|TRBJ2-3|TRBD2|.
CASSLGLAGGGSDTQYF
TGCGCCAGCAGCTTGGGACTAGCGGGAGGAGGCTCAGATACGCAGTATTTT
>TRBV6-5|TRBJ1-3|TRBD1|few
CASSYSGQVNSGNTIYF
TGTGCCAGCAGTTACTCGGGACAGGTTAACTCTGGAAACACCATATATTTT
>TRBV20-1|TRBJ2-1|.|many
CSASPDTYNEQFF
TGCAGTGCTAGTCCCGACACTTACAATGAGCAGTTCTTC
>TRBV29-1|TRBJ2-3|.|.
CSVGVGQGKEDTQYF
TGCAGCGTTGGAGTAGGGCAGGGGAAGGAAGATACGCAGTATTTT
>TRBV4-3|TRBJ1-2|.|.
CASSPTENYGYTF
TGCGCCAGCAGCCCGACAGAAAACTATGGCTACACCTTC
>TRBV5-4|TRBJ1-1|TRBD1|.
CASSPGQGMNTEAFF
TGTGCCAGCAGCCCCGGACAGGGTATGAACACTGAAGCTTTCTTT
>TRBV12-3/TRBV12-4|TRBJ2-1|.|.
CASSDSYNEQFF
TGTGCCAGCAGTGACAGTTACAATGAGCAGTTCTTC
>TRBV4-3|TRBJ1-1|TRBD1|many
CASSHTDRDEAFF
TGCGCCAGCAGCCATACCGACAGGGATGAAGCTTTCTTT
>TRBV5-1|TRBJ2-1|.|.
CASSLRTAYNEQFF
TGCGCCAGCAGCCTACGGACCGCCTACAATGAGCAGTTCTTC
>TRBV28|TRBJ2-5|TRBD2|.
CASSFPGRVNPSGGDQETQYF
TGTGCCAGCAGTTTCCCTGGCCGAGTTAACCCTAGCGGGGGGGACCAAGAGACCCAGTACTTC
>TRBV6-2/TRBV6-3|TRBJ2-1|.|many
CASKIKGSRYNEQFF
TGTGCCAGCAAAATCAAGGGGAGTCGCTACAATGAGCAGTTCTTC
>TRBV5-1|TRBJ1-1|.|many
CASSPFLDRSTAFF
TGCGCCAGCAGCCCCTTCTTAGACAGATCGACAGCTTTCTTT
>TRBV12-3/TRBV12-4|TRBJ2-3|TRBD1|few
CASSPTGGRDTQYF
TGTGCCAGCAGCCCGACAGGGGGAAGAGATACGCAGTATTTT
>TRBV2|TRBJ1-4|.|few
CASRDYSEKLFF
TGTGCCAGCAGAGACTATAGTGAAAAACTGTTTTTT
>TRBV29-1|TRBJ1-1|.|many
CSTQGRNTEAFF
TGCAGCACACAAGGTCGGAACACTGAAGCTTTCTTT
>TRBV3-1|TRBJ2-5|.|many
CASSQDLAGETQYF
TGTGCCAGCAGCCAAGATCTGGCGGGGGAGACCCAGTACTTC
>TRBV3-1|TRBJ2-2|.|.
CASSLNSIPGELFF
TGTGCCAGCAGCCTAAATTCAATCCCCGGGGAGCTGTTTTTT
>TRBV5-1|TRBJ2-3|.|few
CASSLEGRLDTQYF
TGCGCCAGCAGCTTAGAGGGGCGGTTAGATACGCAGTATTTT
>TRBV6-2/TRBV6-3|TRBJ2-7|TRBD2|.
CASISGGNEQYF
TGTGCCAGCATCAGCGGGGGGAACGAGCAGTACTTC
>TRBV6-5|TRBJ2-2|TRBD2|medium-sized
CASSYSFAGGRDTGELFF
TGTGCCAGCAGTTATTCGTTCGCGGGAGGTCGCGACACCGGGGAGCTGTTTTTT
>TRBV2|TRBJ1-6|.|few
CASSEEHAGNSPLHF
TGTGCCAGCAGTGAGGAGCACGCCGGTAATTCACCCCTCCACTTT
>TRBV29-1|TRBJ2-1|.|many
CSAWRAGYSYNEQFF
TGCAGCGCCTGGAGGGCAGGTTACTCCTACAATGAGCAGTTCTTC
>TRBV7-3|TRBJ2-1|TRBD2|many
CASSYMTSGRYNEQFF
TGTGCCAGCAGCTATATGACTAGCGGGAGATACAATGAGCAGTTCTTC
>TRBV3-1|TRBJ2-5|.|many
CASSQSRGLQETQYF
TGTGCCAGCAGCCAATCGCGGGGACTCCAAGAGACCCAGTACTTC
>TRBV5-1|TRBJ2-6|.|.
CASSFRGSGANVLNF
TGCGCCAGCAGCTTCCGGGGCTCTGGGGCCAACGTCCTGAATTTC